These T cell receptor beta chains were read from a single sample in a study of cytomegalovirus exposure and HLA in healthy donors. Assay used: immunoSEQ multiplex PCR; TCRdb lists only in-frame clones, some missing. The sample lists more than 130,000 clones; around 80% were seen once. The sequenced material came from PBMCs. The receptors stem from a man aged 25-40 years in good health and CMV-seronegative. The CDR3 runs from the conserved cysteine through the conserved F or W. Each record gives: clone size, D gene, J gene, V gene, CDR3 DNA, CDR3 protein. D genes are given only for firm matches. Only some rows state a clone size, as once, few, many or a class for expanded clones.

clone_size: NA; d_call: NA; j_call: TRBJ2-5; v_call: TRBV14; cdr3_nt: TGTGCCAGCAGCCAAGACCGAACTATGCGGGGCCAAGAGACCCAGTACTTC; cdr3_aa: CASSQDRTMRGQETQYF
clone_size: NA; d_call: NA; j_call: TRBJ2-1; v_call: TRBV9; cdr3_nt: TGTGCCAGCAGCCCCGGAGGAACAGGGATGAATGAGCAGTTCTTC; cdr3_aa: CASSPGGTGMNEQFF
clone_size: NA; d_call: NA; j_call: TRBJ1-2; v_call: TRBV15; cdr3_nt: TGTGCCACCAGCAGAGATGTATTTGGCTACACCTTC; cdr3_aa: CATSRDVFGYTF
clone_size: NA; d_call: TRBD2; j_call: TRBJ2-1; v_call: TRBV2; cdr3_nt: TGTGCCAGCAGCCAACCTAGCGGGGCCCACAATGAGCAGTTCTTC; cdr3_aa: CASSQPSGAHNEQFF
clone_size: NA; d_call: NA; j_call: TRBJ2-5; v_call: TRBV5-1; cdr3_nt: TGCGCCAGCAGCGGGGGACTTCAAGAGACCCAGTACTTC; cdr3_aa: CASSGGLQETQYF
clone_size: NA; d_call: NA; j_call: TRBJ1-5; v_call: TRBV19; cdr3_nt: TGTGCCAGTAGTTCCTCCGGGGATCAGCCCCAGCATTTT; cdr3_aa: CASSSSGDQPQHF
clone_size: NA; d_call: NA; j_call: TRBJ1-2; v_call: TRBV18; cdr3_nt: TGTGCCAGCTCACCACCGGCGGGACTCGGTAACTATGGCTACACCTTC; cdr3_aa: CASSPPAGLGNYGYTF
clone_size: few; d_call: TRBD1; j_call: TRBJ1-6; v_call: TRBV7-9; cdr3_nt: TGTGCCAGCAGGGGGACAGGGGGGAATTCACCCCTCCACTTT; cdr3_aa: CASRGTGGNSPLHF
clone_size: NA; d_call: NA; j_call: TRBJ2-5; v_call: TRBV18; cdr3_nt: TGTGCCAGCTCGCCGGGACTGGAGGGCTCCCAGTACTTC; cdr3_aa: CASSPGLEGSQYF
clone_size: NA; d_call: NA; j_call: TRBJ2-1; v_call: TRBV15; cdr3_nt: TGTGCCACCAGCAGAGATGAGGGCTATGAGCAGTTCTTC; cdr3_aa: CATSRDEGYEQFF
clone_size: NA; d_call: TRBD1; j_call: TRBJ1-1; v_call: TRBV5-3; cdr3_nt: TGTGCCAGAAGCCCAAACAGGGGTCACATGAACACTGAAGCTTTCTTT; cdr3_aa: CARSPNRGHMNTEAFF
clone_size: NA; d_call: NA; j_call: TRBJ2-5; v_call: TRBV7-7; cdr3_nt: TGTGCCAGCAGCTTACTTGGCAAACAAGAGACCCAGTACTTC; cdr3_aa: CASSLLGKQETQYF
clone_size: NA; d_call: NA; j_call: TRBJ2-2; v_call: TRBV7-3; cdr3_nt: TGTGCCAGCAGCCCCCAGAACACCGGGGAGCTGTTTTTT; cdr3_aa: CASSPQNTGELFF
clone_size: NA; d_call: NA; j_call: TRBJ2-1; v_call: TRBV28; cdr3_nt: TGTGCCAGCAGTTTAGCTGCGGGCTACAATGAGCAGTTCTTC; cdr3_aa: CASSLAAGYNEQFF
clone_size: few; d_call: TRBD1; j_call: TRBJ1-4; v_call: TRBV4-1; cdr3_nt: TGCGCCAGCAGCCGCTTCGGGACAGTCTTAAGTGAAAAACTGTTTTTT; cdr3_aa: CASSRFGTVLSEKLFF
clone_size: NA; d_call: NA; j_call: TRBJ1-1; v_call: TRBV5-1; cdr3_nt: TGCGCCAGCAGCTTGGGGCATGCCATGAACACTGAAGCTTTCTTT; cdr3_aa: CASSLGHAMNTEAFF
clone_size: NA; d_call: NA; j_call: TRBJ1-1; v_call: TRBV6-6; cdr3_nt: TGTGCCAGCAGTCCAACAGGGACCCGTAACACTGAAGCTTTCTTT; cdr3_aa: CASSPTGTRNTEAFF
clone_size: once; d_call: NA; j_call: TRBJ1-5; v_call: TRBV7-9; cdr3_nt: TGTGCCAGCAGCCTCGGGGATCAGCCCCAGCATTTT; cdr3_aa: CASSLGDQPQHF
clone_size: NA; d_call: NA; j_call: TRBJ1-1; v_call: TRBV15; cdr3_nt: TGTGCCACCAGCGGGGGGGTAGGCCGCGCTGGGGGAGCTTTCTTT; cdr3_aa: CATSGGVGRAGGAFF
clone_size: NA; d_call: TRBD1; j_call: TRBJ1-2; v_call: TRBV4-1; cdr3_nt: TGCGCCAGCAGCCCGCGGGACAGGGCCTACTATGGCTACACCTTC; cdr3_aa: CASSPRDRAYYGYTF
clone_size: NA; d_call: TRBD2; j_call: TRBJ2-3; v_call: TRBV10-3; cdr3_nt: TGTGCCATCAGTGCCCCCGGCCGGACTAGCGGGAGGAGCACAGATACGCAGTATTTT; cdr3_aa: CAISAPGRTSGRSTDTQYF
clone_size: NA; d_call: NA; j_call: TRBJ1-1; v_call: TRBV11-2; cdr3_nt: TGTGCCAGCAGCCTCCGCGGCATACTTGAAGCTTTCTTT; cdr3_aa: CASSLRGILEAFF
clone_size: NA; d_call: TRBD1; j_call: TRBJ2-3; v_call: TRBV5-4; cdr3_nt: TGTGCCAGCAGCATGGGGACAGCGTACACAGATACGCAGTATTTT; cdr3_aa: CASSMGTAYTDTQYF
clone_size: NA; d_call: TRBD2; j_call: TRBJ2-1; v_call: TRBV7-9; cdr3_nt: TGTGCCAGCAGCTTAGTAGGGGGACTACTAGCGGGGCGTGTCGATGAGCAGTTCTTC; cdr3_aa: CASSLVGGLLAGRVDEQFF
clone_size: NA; d_call: NA; j_call: TRBJ1-1; v_call: TRBV28; cdr3_nt: TGTGCCAGCGGGGGGGCGAACACTGAAGCTTTCTTT; cdr3_aa: CASGGANTEAFF
clone_size: NA; d_call: NA; j_call: TRBJ2-1; v_call: TRBV29-1; cdr3_nt: TGCAGCGTTGTTTCCGGGAGCTCCTACAATGAGCAGTTCTTC; cdr3_aa: CSVVSGSSYNEQFF
clone_size: once; d_call: TRBD1; j_call: TRBJ1-4; v_call: TRBV25-1; cdr3_nt: TGTGCCAGCTGCGCCGAGCAGGGGGGAACTAATGAAAAACTGTTTTTT; cdr3_aa: CASCAEQGGTNEKLFF
clone_size: NA; d_call: NA; j_call: TRBJ1-1; v_call: TRBV9; cdr3_nt: TGTGCCAGCAGCGTTTCGGTGGGGAGGGGAACTGAAGCTTTCTTT; cdr3_aa: CASSVSVGRGTEAFF
clone_size: once; d_call: NA; j_call: TRBJ2-7; v_call: TRBV6-5; cdr3_nt: TGTGCCAGCAGTTACGAGGAGGGCGCCTACGAGCAGTACTTC; cdr3_aa: CASSYEEGAYEQYF
clone_size: few; d_call: NA; j_call: TRBJ2-1; v_call: TRBV18; cdr3_nt: TGTGCCAGCTCACCAGGGGCACAGGGTTGGAATGAGCAGTTCTTC; cdr3_aa: CASSPGAQGWNEQFF
clone_size: NA; d_call: TRBD1; j_call: TRBJ2-3; v_call: TRBV5-1; cdr3_nt: TGCGCCAGCAGCACGGGGACAGGGGGTACAGATACGCAGTATTTT; cdr3_aa: CASSTGTGGTDTQYF
clone_size: NA; d_call: TRBD2; j_call: TRBJ2-2; v_call: TRBV27; cdr3_nt: TGTGCCAGCAGTTCGAGCGGGGGCGTCACCGGGGAGCTGTTTTTT; cdr3_aa: CASSSSGGVTGELFF
clone_size: NA; d_call: NA; j_call: TRBJ2-7; v_call: TRBV20-1; cdr3_nt: TGCAGTTTATTATACTACGAGCAGTACTTC; cdr3_aa: CSLLYYEQYF
clone_size: NA; d_call: NA; j_call: TRBJ1-1; v_call: TRBV29-1; cdr3_nt: TGCAGCGCAGGGGTCCTGAGGACTGAAGCTTTCTTT; cdr3_aa: CSAGVLRTEAFF
clone_size: NA; d_call: TRBD2; j_call: TRBJ2-1; v_call: TRBV30; cdr3_nt: TGTGCCTGGACCTCTAGCGGGAGGGCCGCTGAGCAGTTCTTC; cdr3_aa: CAWTSSGRAAEQFF
clone_size: NA; d_call: TRBD1; j_call: TRBJ2-1; v_call: TRBV5-1; cdr3_nt: TGCGCCAGCAGCGGTGACAGGGTTACCTACAATGAGCAGTTCTTC; cdr3_aa: CASSGDRVTYNEQFF
clone_size: NA; d_call: TRBD2; j_call: TRBJ2-7; v_call: TRBV6-1; cdr3_nt: TGTGCCAGCAGAGCGGGACTCCCTACCTACGAGCAGTACTTC; cdr3_aa: CASRAGLPTYEQYF
clone_size: NA; d_call: NA; j_call: TRBJ1-2; v_call: TRBV6-1; cdr3_nt: TGTGCCAGCAGTAGGGGAAATGGCTACACCTTC; cdr3_aa: CASSRGNGYTF
clone_size: NA; d_call: NA; j_call: TRBJ2-7; v_call: TRBV5-1; cdr3_nt: TGCGCCAGCAGCTTGGGGGGGGACCTGTTTACCTACGAGCAGTACTTC; cdr3_aa: CASSLGGDLFTYEQYF
clone_size: once; d_call: NA; j_call: TRBJ2-7; v_call: TRBV27; cdr3_nt: NA; cdr3_aa: CASSFLAGPAYEQYF
clone_size: few; d_call: TRBD1; j_call: TRBJ2-7; v_call: TRBV4-2; cdr3_nt: TGTGCCAGCAGCCAAGCAGGGACAGGTTCCTACGAGCAGTACTTC; cdr3_aa: CASSQAGTGSYEQYF
clone_size: once; d_call: NA; j_call: TRBJ2-2; v_call: TRBV28; cdr3_nt: TGTGCCAGCAGTTTAGGACAGCTTCCCACCGGGGAGCTGTTTTTT; cdr3_aa: CASSLGQLPTGELFF
clone_size: NA; d_call: TRBD1; j_call: TRBJ2-7; v_call: TRBV6-5; cdr3_nt: TGTGCCAGCAGTTACGCTCTAGGGACAGGGAGCTACGAGCAGTACTTC; cdr3_aa: CASSYALGTGSYEQYF
clone_size: few; d_call: TRBD1; j_call: TRBJ2-7; v_call: TRBV4-1; cdr3_nt: TGCGCCAGCAGCCAAGCACTTGGGACAGGGATCTACGAGCAGTACTTC; cdr3_aa: CASSQALGTGIYEQYF
clone_size: NA; d_call: NA; j_call: TRBJ1-3; v_call: TRBV5-1; cdr3_nt: TGCGCCAGCAGCCTAGACAGTTACTCTGGAAACACCATATATTTT; cdr3_aa: CASSLDSYSGNTIYF
clone_size: few; d_call: NA; j_call: TRBJ1-4; v_call: TRBV4-1; cdr3_nt: TGCGCCAGCAGCCAAGAAGGGAGGGCTAATGAAAAACTGTTTTTT; cdr3_aa: CASSQEGRANEKLFF
clone_size: NA; d_call: TRBD1; j_call: TRBJ2-1; v_call: TRBV29-1; cdr3_nt: TGCAGCGTTAAGATAGGGACAGGTCTCTACAATGAGCAGTTCTTC; cdr3_aa: CSVKIGTGLYNEQFF
clone_size: NA; d_call: TRBD1; j_call: TRBJ1-1; v_call: TRBV4-2; cdr3_nt: TGTGCCAGCAGCCAAGATCACTATGGGACAGGGGACACTGAAGCTTTCTTT; cdr3_aa: CASSQDHYGTGDTEAFF
clone_size: NA; d_call: TRBD2; j_call: TRBJ2-5; v_call: TRBV9; cdr3_nt: TGTGCCAGCAGCCCTTGGACTAGAGTGGAAGCCCAGTACTTC; cdr3_aa: CASSPWTRVEAQYF
clone_size: NA; d_call: TRBD2; j_call: TRBJ2-7; v_call: TRBV2; cdr3_nt: TGTGCCAGCACCGGACTAGCGGCGACCTACGAGCAGTACTTC; cdr3_aa: CASTGLAATYEQYF
clone_size: few; d_call: NA; j_call: TRBJ2-1; v_call: TRBV20-1; cdr3_nt: TGCAGTGCCAGGATGGGGGGAGAGCAGTTCTTC; cdr3_aa: CSARMGGEQFF
clone_size: NA; d_call: NA; j_call: TRBJ2-5; v_call: TRBV28; cdr3_nt: TGTGCCAGCACGACAGACCAAGAGACCCAGTACTTC; cdr3_aa: CASTTDQETQYF
clone_size: NA; d_call: TRBD1; j_call: TRBJ2-1; v_call: TRBV4-1; cdr3_nt: TGCGCCAGCAGCCAAACCCCCAGGCAGGGGGCCTCTCCCAGCTCCTACAATGAGCAGTTCTTC; cdr3_aa: CASSQTPRQGASPSSYNEQFF
clone_size: once; d_call: TRBD2; j_call: TRBJ2-7; v_call: TRBV28; cdr3_nt: TGTGCCAGCAGTTTATTTCCTGGGGGGGCGTTTTCTAGCGGGGGCCTCTACGAGCAGTACTTC; cdr3_aa: CASSLFPGGAFSSGGLYEQYF
clone_size: NA; d_call: NA; j_call: TRBJ2-5; v_call: TRBV11-2; cdr3_nt: TGTGCCAGCAGCCCAGGACTCGATCAAGAGACCCAGTACTTC; cdr3_aa: CASSPGLDQETQYF